This T cell receptor (beta chain) was retrieved from a study of CD8 T cells in Susac syndrome. Study as a whole: Clinically active disease was present in more than five of the sequenced Susac syndrome patients. About 8 of these patients were in remission. Findings of the study overall: Total CD8+ and CD8+ TEMRA repertoires contained 15 to 20 and five Susac-specific public clones, respectively.

The length of the CDR3 is 15 residues. Per the germline V gene, CDR1 is SGDLS and CDR2 is YYNGEE. V lost 0 bases and J lost 5, with 14 bases in between. In the case of this clonotype: What it binds is unknown.

In blood CD8+ and CD4+ T cells, TCR beta underwent sequencing. It was with random hexamers that about 0.45 to 1 ug RNA was reverse transcribed. The amplification used immunoSEQ multiplex PCR on TCR beta CDR3; it spanned 54 Vbeta and 13 Jbeta. From the immunoSEQ multiplex PCR reads, TCRdb called clonotypes with MiXCR, one entry per CDR3 protein. The profile shows approximately 120,000 distinct CDR3 sequences, about 93% of them singletons. What was sequenced was CD8+ T cells from PBMCs. This clonotype was sampled from a human donor with Susac syndrome. The chain recombines TRBV9 with TRBJ1-1; D not certain. CDR3 DNA: TGTGCCAGCAGCGTAGGAGGGTCGCTGGGAACTGAAGCTTTCTTT. Its translation is CASSVGGSLGTEAFF.